The source of this TCR beta chain is a study of cytomegalovirus exposure and HLA in healthy donors. Looked up from germline, CDR1 is MNHNS and CDR2 is SASEGT. Trimming removed 3 bases from V and 6 bases from J, with 18 bases in between. CDR3 length equals 15 residues. Clones were read by immunoSEQ multiplex PCR, and TCRdb kept only the in-frame ones, dropping some. The sample records about 120,000 clones, about 96% being singletons. Sequencing was carried out using PBMCs. The V gene is TRBV6-1, the J gene TRBJ2-7; TRBD1 is a possible D gene (5 bases). The sequence came from a young man in good health and CMV-seronegative. The CDR3 DNA is TGTGCCAGCAGTGACCAGGCAGGGTTATTCATCGAGCAGTACTTC. It specifies CASSDQAGLFIEQYF.